What follows are 9 T cell receptor beta chains derived from one specimen sequenced in a study of tissue T cells after allogeneic stem cell transplantation. The data were produced by immunoSEQ multiplex PCR, yet TCRdb's version contains in-frame clones alone and is incomplete. The sample holds 2,400 or so clones, more than 45% seen once. As to time point: mouse harvest day 7 after allogeneic transplant. Mouse grafts combined 10^7 T-cell-depleted bone marrow cells with 10^6 splenic CD5+ T cells. The sequenced sample was spleen. The receptors originated from a female BALB/c mouse given C57BL/6 T cells with graft-versus-host disease after an allogeneic hematopoietic cell transplant.

By sample fraction, this clone is large (0.1 to 1%). Gene names denote mouse genes. The CDR3 goes on 1 residue after the read ends, and that part is filled in from the germline J gene. The V call is TRBV16, the J call TRBJ2-5; 13 bases agree with TRBD2. Trimming cost V 6 bases and J 5 bases; bases outside gene matches: 2. This CDR3 region has 14 residues. CDR1 SGHSA and CDR2 FRNQAP come from the germline V gene. The CDR3 bases that were read are TGTGCAAGCAGTCGGACTGGGGGGGCAGACACCCAGTAC. Its protein product is CASSRTGGADTQY. The CDR3 reads in full as CASSRTGGADTQYF.

By sample share, this clone is medium-sized. Each gene name is a mouse one. The read falls 1 residue short of the CDR3 end, and the missing part is taken from the germline J gene. J is TRBJ2-7 and V is TRBV14; D is unresolved. Trimming took off 4 bases at V and 4 bases at J, with 6 bases between the two ends. Germline lookup yields CDR1 SGHDT and CDR2 FRDEAV. The CDR3 consists of 11 residues. CDR3 sequence reads: CASSLVYEQYF. The covered CDR3 bases are TGTGCCAGCAGTCTCGTATATGAACAGTAC.

As concerns this clone: At one end, the junction sequence differs from germline, possibly due to a read error. The listed genes are named as in mouse. The read finishes 1 residue shy of the CDR3 end, and the germline J gene is used to complete it. The J gene is TRBJ1-4, the V gene TRBV13-1, with 8 bases matching TRBD1. The CDR3 is made up of 12 amino acids. CDR1 is NSHNY and CDR2 is SYGAGN in the germline V gene. CDR3 DNA (partial): TGTGCTAGCAGGGGGCAGGGCGAAAGATTATTT. Encoded protein: CASRGQGERLF. The whole CDR3 protein is CASRGQGERLFF.

On this clone: The listed genes are named as in mouse. The read gets to within 1 residue of the CDR3 end, and the germline J gene fills in the rest. V gene TRBV16 combines with J gene TRBJ2-5; 12 nucleotides agree with TRBD2. CDR3 length: 18 amino acids. Germline CDR1 reads SGHSA; CDR2 reads FRNQAP. Trimming cost V 1 base and J 0 bases; bases outside gene matches: 5. The CDR3 protein is CASSLGGTGGTNQDTQYF. The sequenced CDR3 bases are TGTGCAAGCAGCTTAGGGGGGACTGGGGGGACTAACCAAGACACCCAGTAC.

About this clone: Germline and genes: mouse. From the germline J gene comes the end of the CDR3, since the read stops 1 residue before it. The gene calls are TRBV5 and TRBJ2-3; 7 bases are shared with TRBD2. CDR3 size: 13 residues. The V and J ends lost 0 bases and 6 bases, in that order; junction bases with no gene match: 0. The germline V gene has CDR1 LGHNA and CDR2 YNLKQL (reference sequence). The part of the CDR3 DNA that was read is TGTGCCAGCAGCCAAGACTGGGGGGAAACGCTGTAT. Protein sequence: CASSQDWGETLY. The full CDR3 sequence reads CASSQDWGETLYF.

Only one count was recorded for this clone. Genes here carry mouse names. The read finishes 1 residue shy of the CDR3 end, and the germline J gene is used to complete it. The rearrangement uses TRBV16 and TRBJ2-7; 7 bases agree with TRBD2. The J segment lost 3 bases and the V segment lost 1 base, leaving 3 bases of the junction unmatched. Per germline, CDR1 SGHSA and CDR2 FRNQAP. The length of the CDR3 is 14 residues. CDR3 region: CASSLVTGDYEQYF. The covered CDR3 bases are TGTGCAAGCAGCTTAGTTACTGGGGACTATGAACAGTAC.

With regard to this clone: Each gene name is a mouse one. The DNA ends 1 residue before the CDR3 does, and the rest of the CDR3 is filled in from the germline J gene. This chain links TRBV3 with TRBJ2-3; TRBD2 matches 9 bases. J lost 0 bases, V lost 5 bases, and 3 bases had no gene match. Germline lookup yields CDR1 SNHLY and CDR2 FYNGKV (reference sequence). This CDR3 region has 15 residues. The sequenced CDR3 bases are TGTGCCAGCAGCCAGACTGGGGGAAGTGCAGAAACGCTGTAT. Translating it yields CASSQTGGSAETLY. The entire CDR3 reads CASSQTGGSAETLYF.

Points on this clone: Gene names and germline refer to mouse. The read halts 1 residue ahead of the CDR3 end, with the missing end drawn from the germline J gene. The chain has TRBV12-1 and TRBJ2-3; a weak D match, TRBD1 (5 bases). This CDR3 comprises 13 residues. V lost 1 base and J 3 bases, leaving 7 bases between the germline ends. Germline V gene lookup returns CDR1 SGHSN and CDR2 HYEKVE. CDR3 in amino acids: CASSLRGAETLYF. CDR3 DNA, as far as it was read: TGTGCCAGCTCTCTGAGGGGAGCAGAAACGCTGTAT.

A few counts support this clone. Genes and germline are mouse. The CDR3 end falls 1 residue outside the read, so it is completed with the germline J gene. This chain joins TRBV17 and TRBJ2-4, with 9 bases identical to TRBD1. With V trimmed by 6 bases and J by 1 base, 2 bases remained unmatched. CDR3 size: 14 residues. The germline gives CDR1 MNHDT, CDR2 YYDKIL. The CDR3 DNA, read in part, is TGTGCTAGCAGGGACAGGGGCGGTCAAAACACCTTGTAC. This codes for CASRDRGGQNTLY. The entire CDR3 is CASRDRGGQNTLYF.